The entry below describes one TCR beta chain. The treatment was: preoperative locoregional IRX-2 cytokine immunotherapy. This phase Ib study tested locoregional IRX-2 cytokine immunotherapy given before surgery. The protocol was immunoSEQ multiplex PCR, while the TCRdb copy is restricted to in-frame clones and leaves out a portion. Of roughly 27,000 clones listed, approximately 83% are singletons. Germline CDR1 is SQVTM and CDR2 is ANQGSEA. The CDR3 spans 14 residues. V trimming: 6 bases; J trimming: 5 bases; junction bases outside the gene matches: 8. The data are from a study of preoperative IRX-2 immunotherapy in early breast cancer.

This chain links TRBV29-1 with TRBJ1-4; TRBD1 agrees at 8 bases. This sequence originates from a human donor with breast cancer. Sampling was carried out from a patient treated with IRX-2 immunotherapy. The CDR3 nucleotides read TGCAGCGTCATGGACAGGGCTAACAATGAAAAACTGTTTTTT. This translates into CSVMDRANNEKLFF.